This TCR beta chain was sequenced in a study of vaccination effects on CD4 cells after COVID-19. Study-wide findings and caveats: Small numbers of convalescent patients limited the study. It also lacked early post-infection timepoints. There was marked clonal contraction among infection- and vaccine-induced clones late after vaccination.

The repertoire was sequenced with immunoSEQ multiplex PCR; TCRdb's copy has only in-frame clones and lacks some. The repertoire holds 67,000 or so clones, with around 72% as singletons. Before sequencing took place, the ViraFEST assay used viral peptide pools to expand antigen-specific CD4+ T cells. With about ten days of culture completed, CD4+ T cells were isolated. Nucleocapsid antibodies stayed negative before and after vaccination, showing no earlier SARS-CoV-2 infection. About this clone itself: The antigen is unknown.

The CDR3 consists of 15 residues. The germline gives CDR1 MNHEY, CDR2 SVGAGI. Trimming left V 0 bases short and J 8 bases short, with 13 bases between. The clonotype comes from a human donor who received a COVID-19 vaccine. The sequencing used CD4+ T cells from PBMCs cultured with HCoV-OC43 spike peptides, collected before COVID-19 vaccination. The subset denotes: HCoV-OC43 spike overlapping peptide pool stimulation. The rearrangement uses TRBV6-5 and TRBJ1-4; TRBD1 is a possible D gene (5 bases). For the CDR3, the DNA is TGTGCCAGCAGTTACTCGCGGGGCCGGGAGGAAAAACTGTTTTTT. Its translation is CASSYSRGREEKLFF.